Listed below are T cell receptor beta chains from one sample, sequenced in a study of blood T cell repertoires in COVID-19. Method: immunoSEQ multiplex PCR; TCRdb's copy keeps in-frame clones and lacks some. The table includes around 80,000 clones, around 81% detected once. The sequenced material came from peripheral blood. The receptors originated from a human donor in a cohort sampled during active COVID-19. Both conserved end residues are part of each CDR3. Each record gives: V gene, clone size, D gene, J gene, CDR3 DNA, CDR3 protein. A D gene is named only where the DNA matches it firmly. Expanded clones get a size class; other rows say once, few or many, or leave the size out.

TRBV28	-	-	TRBJ1-2	TGTGCCAGCAGCTCTAACTATGGCTACACCTTC	CASSSNYGYTF
TRBV18	-	-	TRBJ2-3	TGTGCCAGCTCACCACGGCGGGACAGTTCAGATACGCAGTATTTT	CASSPRRDSSDTQYF
TRBV10-2	once	TRBD2	TRBJ2-7	TGCGCCAGTAGGACTAGCGGGGGTGACGAGCAGTACTTC	CASRTSGGDEQYF
TRBV6-5	-	TRBD1	TRBJ2-2	TGTGCCAGCAGCCGCCCGGGACAGGGGACCGGGGAGCTGTTTTTT	CASSRPGQGTGELFF
TRBV27	-	TRBD1	TRBJ2-7	TGTGCCAGCAGTTATCCGGGACAGGGTATCTACGAGCAGTACTTC	CASSYPGQGIYEQYF
TRBV7-2	-	TRBD2	TRBJ2-5	TGTGCCAGCAGCTTAGAAGGAGGGGAACTAGCGGTCTTTAAGGACTTC	CASSLEGGELAVFKDF
TRBV11-3	-	-	TRBJ2-5	TGTGCCAGCAGCCCCTCGGACATCCAGTCACAAGAGACCCAGTACTTC	CASSPSDIQSQETQYF
TRBV19	-	TRBD2	TRBJ2-3	TGTGCCAGTAGTCCCGCCGTGAGGCTAGCGGTTAGCACAGATACGCAGTATTTT	CASSPAVRLAVSTDTQYF
TRBV5-6	-	TRBD1	TRBJ1-2	TGTGCCAGCAGCTGGTGGACCGGGACAGGGGATCACTATGGCTACACCTTC	CASSWWTGTGDHYGYTF
TRBV27	-	-	TRBJ2-7	TGTGCCAGCAGTTTACCGTGTGTTCGGACAGACAATTACGAGCAGTACTTC	CASSLPCVRTDNYEQYF
TRBV19	few	-	TRBJ1-1	TGTGCCAGTAGTATTTCGCGAGGGGAGGGTGAAGCTTTCTTT	CASSISRGEGEAFF
TRBV28	-	-	TRBJ1-5	TGTGCCAGCAGCCTACCCCGACAGAGCTATAGCAATCAGCCCCAGCATTTT	CASSLPRQSYSNQPQHF
TRBV4-1	-	-	TRBJ2-5	TGCGCCAGCAGCCAGGTTTCACAGGGCCAAGAGACCCAGTACTTC	CASSQVSQGQETQYF
TRBV24-1	-	-	TRBJ2-7	TGTGCCACCAGTGATTTGGTGCGGGACGAGCAGTACTTC	CATSDLVRDEQYF
TRBV6-2/TRBV6-3	-	-	TRBJ2-5	TGTGCCAGCAGTTCGTACCAAGAGACCCAGTACTTC	CASSSYQETQYF
TRBV2	-	-	TRBJ2-3	TGTGCCAGCAGTCCCTACCCCGGGGGCACAGATACGCAGTATTTT	CASSPYPGGTDTQYF
TRBV6-5	-	TRBD2	TRBJ2-1	TGTGCCAGCAGTTACTGGGCGGGAGGGACGGGGGATGAGCAGTTCTTC	CASSYWAGGTGDEQFF
TRBV18	few	TRBD2	TRBJ2-7	TGTGCCAGCTCACCGCGGGAGCGGGAGTGGTCCTACGAGCAGTACTTC	CASSPREREWSYEQYF